The 25 T cell receptor beta chains presented below share a single source sample, sequenced in a study of blood T cells in healthy people across ages. It was with a sample-barcoded 5' primer and a J-beta primer mix that a second PCR of roughly 7 to 11 cycles was run. TCRdb ran MiXCR on the 5' RACE reads and lists one entry per CDR3 protein. The data contain around 1.7 million distinct CDR3 sequences, about 28% of them singletons. The source material was blood. The receptors stem from a woman aged 30 to 39 in good health.

This clonotype was counted between two and nine times. This rearrangement joins TRBV15 to TRBJ1-6; 12 nucleotides line up with TRBD1. The CDR3 sequence is 21 residues long. V lost 4 bases and J lost 5; bases outside the gene matches: 18. Germline V gene lookup returns CDR1 LNHNV and CDR2 YYDKDF (reference sequence). This CDR3 reads CATSTGVVGTGGNRDNSPLHF. The DNA for the CDR3 is TGTGCCACCAGCACCGGAGTAGTCGGGACAGGGGGCAACCGTGATAATTCACCCCTCCACTTT.

Notes on this clonotype: A much larger clone is a single base away; this may be a read error. The chain uses TRBV5-5 and TRBJ2-1, with TRBD1 matching over 8 bases. V dropped 3 bases and J dropped 13; count of bases not matched to a gene: 12. Germline V CDR1 and CDR2: SGHKS, YYEKEE (reference sequence). This CDR3 spans 14 amino acids. CDR3 amino acids: CASSSRRGQETQFF. CDR3 sequence (DNA): TGTGCCAGCAGCTCCCGCAGGGGGCAGGAGACCCAGTTCTTC.

This clonotype was detected only a few times. This sequence joins TRBV20-1 and TRBJ2-5; 15 bases agree with TRBD2. Germline CDR1 is DFQATT and CDR2 is SNEGSKA (reference sequence). With 6 bases clipped from V and 2 bases from J, the junction kept 7 bases outside the gene matches. The CDR3 sequence is 16 residues long. Here the CDR3 reads CSAKGLAGGLQETQYF. The CDR3 DNA reads TGCAGTGCCAAGGGACTAGCGGGGGGTCTACAAGAGACCCAGTACTTC.

This clonotype was detected only a few times. V usage is TRBV18 and J usage is TRBJ2-2; possibly TRBD1 for D (6 bases). This CDR3 has 16 residues. Germline values: CDR1 KGHSH, CDR2 LQKENI. Trimming took 0 bases from V and 2 from J, leaving 10 bases between them. CDR3 sequence: CASSPPGTFNTGELFF. The CDR3 coding sequence is TGTGCCAGCTCACCACCTGGGACATTTAACACCGGGGAGCTGTTTTTT.

The chain links TRBV10-3 to TRBJ1-2, with D tentatively TRBD1 (6 bases). Germline-derived CDR1 and CDR2 are ENHRY and SYGVKD. V gave up 6 bases and J gave up 0 bases, with 8 bases separating them. The CDR3 covers 13 residues. The CDR3 region has the DNA TGTGCCATCAGGGGGACATCTAACTATGGCTACACCTTC. Its protein is CAIRGTSNYGYTF.

The rearrangement links TRBV6-2 or TRBV6-3 to TRBJ2-1; D is unclear. Germline CDR1 and CDR2: MNHEY and SVGEGT. The V end lost 7 bases, the J end lost 9 bases, and 16 bases lay between the germline ends. The CDR3 covers 13 residues. The CDR3, as DNA: TGTGCCAGCATCGATCTTATATGGGGTGAGCAGTTCTTC. Its protein is CASIDLIWGEQFF.

The V call is TRBV20-1, the J call TRBJ2-1; TRBD2 matches at 11 bases. The V segment lost 6 bases and the J segment 8 bases; nucleotides outside the gene matches: 15. The CDR3 runs to 16 residues. Germline CDR1 reads DFQATT; CDR2 reads SNEGSKA (reference sequence). This chain's CDR3 is CSASPLAGVGVDEQFF. For the CDR3, the DNA is TGCAGTGCGAGCCCACTAGCGGGAGTTGGGGTAGATGAGCAGTTCTTC.

This sequence joins TRBV6-6 and TRBJ2-5; possible D gene TRBD2, 5 bases. V was cut by 2 bases and J by 4 bases, with 5 bases left in between. The CDR3 has 12 residues. CDR1 and CDR2 from the germline V gene are MNHNY and SVGAGI (reference sequence). The CDR3 DNA reads as TGTGCCAGCAGTTACGCGGGAGAGACCCAGTACTTC. This sequence encodes CASSYAGETQYF.

The chain joins TRBV19 to TRBJ1-2; weak D call: TRBD1 (5 bases). The CDR3 spans 12 residues. Germline loops: CDR1 LNHDA, CDR2 SQIVND (reference sequence). CDR3 residues: CVRNRPADGYTF. The CDR3 DNA reads TGTGTTAGGAACAGGCCAGCCGATGGCTACACCTTC.

This clonotype showed up many times. This chain links TRBV20-1 with TRBJ2-3; TRBD2 matches 7 bases. The junction had 2 bases not matched to a gene; V was cut back by 1 base and J by 4 bases. This CDR3 has 13 amino acids. The germline CDR1 and CDR2 sequences are DFQATT and SNEGSKA (reference sequence). The DNA of the CDR3 is TGCAGTGCTAGAGTAGCGGGTGCAGATACGCAGTATTTT. This codes for CSARVAGADTQYF.

The rearrangement joins TRBV28 to TRBJ2-3; D not resolved. Trimming shortened V by 8 bases and J by 2 bases, and 14 bases separated the two germline ends. CDR1 is MDHEN, CDR2 SYDVKM, per germline. The CDR3 has 14 residues. CDR3 in DNA: TGTGCCAGCCGCTACAGTGCCCACACAGATACGCAGTATTTT. This sequence encodes CASRYSAHTDTQYF. Looking up the rest from reference TRBV28 and TRBJ2-3 gives the full variable domain: DVKVTQSSRYLVKRTGEKVFLECVQDMDHENMFWYRQDPGLGLRLIYFSYDVKMKEKGDIPEGYSVSREKKERFSLILESASTNQTSMYLCASRYSAHTDTQYFGPGTRLTVL.

This clonotype was recorded many times. The chain carries TRBV6-5 and TRBJ2-7, with a possible D match to TRBD2 (6 bases). V lost 8 bases and J 3 bases, leaving 17 bases between the germline ends. Germline CDR1 reads MNHEY; CDR2 reads SVGAGI. The length of the CDR3 is 14 residues. The DNA for the CDR3 is TGTGCCAGCCCTGAATGGAACGGGGGCTACGAGCAGTACTTC. Residues: CASPEWNGGYEQYF.

The chain links TRBV27 to TRBJ2-7; 7 nucleotides line up with TRBD2. V lost 0 bases, J lost 5 bases, and 4 bases stayed unmatched. Germline-derived CDR1 and CDR2 are MNHEY and SMNVEV (reference sequence). The CDR3 totals 14 residues. The chain's CDR3 is CASSLSTTSDEQYF. For the CDR3, the DNA is TGTGCCAGCAGTTTATCCACAACTAGCGACGAGCAGTACTTC.

This clonotype was counted ten times or more. This sequence joins TRBV2 and TRBJ2-7; the match to TRBD2 covers 8 bases. The CDR3 length is 17 residues. With 1 base clipped from V and 3 bases from J, the junction kept 11 bases outside the gene matches. Germline-derived CDR1 and CDR2 are SNHLY and FYNNEI. Here the CDR3 reads CASSEGGPGGVVYEQYF. Written as DNA, the CDR3 is TGTGCCAGCAGTGAAGGAGGCCCGGGAGGGGTGGTCTACGAGCAGTACTTC. Full variable domain (outside the CDR3, taken from reference TRBV2 and TRBJ2-7): EPEVTQTPSHQVTQMGQEVILRCVPISNHLYFYWYRQILGQKVEFLVSFYNNEISEKSEIFDDQFSVERPDGSNFTLKIRSTKLEDSAMYFCASSEGGPGGVVYEQYFGPGTRLTVT.

Only a few counts were recorded for this clonotype. V is TRBV2 and J is TRBJ1-5; no firm D call. The V gene's germline CDR1 is SNHLY and CDR2 FYNNEI. This CDR3 is built from 15 residues. The germline V and J ends were trimmed by 3 bases and 4 bases, with 13 bases remaining between them. As DNA, the CDR3 is TGTGCCAGCAGTGAGTCAACTGGGGTTAATCAGCCCCAGCATTTT. Protein product: CASSESTGVNQPQHF.

The chain uses TRBV18 and TRBJ2-7; D not certain. The V end lost 2 bases, the J end lost 2 bases, and 13 bases lay between the germline ends. The CDR3 loop spans 15 amino acids. Germline CDR1 reads KGHSH; CDR2 reads LQKENI. CDR3 sequence reads: CASSPSAEPTYEQYF. DNA for the CDR3: TGTGCCAGCTCACCATCGGCAGAACCGACCTACGAGCAGTACTTC.

This clonotype was detected ten times or more. CDR3 region: CSVGSEINSGANVLTF. The CDR3 coding sequence is TGCAGCGTTGGATCCGAGATAAACTCTGGGGCCAACGTCCTGACTTTC. V usage is TRBV29-1 and J usage is TRBJ2-6; unclear D gene. Germline lookup yields CDR1 SQVTM and CDR2 ANQGSEA. V was trimmed by 4 bases and J by 0 bases, leaving 13 bases between them. CDR3 length: 16 residues. The full variable domain, rest sourced from reference TRBV29-1 and TRBJ2-6, is SAVISQKPSRDICQRGTSLTIQCQVDSQVTMMFWYRQQPGQSLTLIATANQGSEATYESGFVIDKFPISRPNLTFSTLTVSNMSPEDSSIYLCSVGSEINSGANVLTFGAGSRLTVL.

This sequence joins TRBV6-5 and TRBJ1-2; possibly TRBD1 for D (5 bases). The V gene's germline CDR1 is MNHEY and CDR2 SVGAGI. The CDR3 is made up of 16 amino acids. Trimming removed 0 bases at V and 8 bases at J, with 19 bases between. The CDR3: CASSYSGVRGRGGYTF. The CDR3 coding sequence is TGTGCCAGCAGTTACTCGGGCGTTAGGGGCCGCGGGGGCTACACCTTC.

This clonotype was picked up many times. This chain uses TRBV4-2 with TRBJ2-1, with 8 positions matching TRBD2. The germline V gene has CDR1 LGHNA and CDR2 YNFKEQ. This CDR3 spans 16 amino acids. The V and J ends lost 0 bases and 7 bases, in that order; junction bases with no gene match: 8. In nucleotides, the CDR3 is TGTGCCAGCAGCCAAGATTCGGTTAGCGGGGTGAATGAGCAGTTCTTC. Amino acids: CASSQDSVSGVNEQFF.

V is TRBV3-1 and J is TRBJ1-2; the D is unclear. In germline, CDR1 is LGHDT, CDR2 YNNKEL (reference sequence). Trimming left V 1 base short and J 4 bases short, with 7 bases between. There are 13 residues in the CDR3. The CDR3 loop reads CASSQVNTYGYTF. The CDR3 DNA follows: TGTGCCAGCAGCCAAGTTAATACCTATGGCTACACCTTC.

This clonotype was seen a handful of times. CDR3 amino acids: CATSDRQGASLDYGYTF. CDR3 DNA sequence: TGTGCCACCAGTGATCGACAGGGGGCTAGTTTGGACTATGGCTACACCTTC. The chain combines TRBV24-1 with TRBJ1-2; TRBD1 aligns across 10 bases. V lost 3 bases and J lost 3; bases outside the gene matches: 9. Germline V CDR1 and CDR2: KGHDR, SFDVKD. The CDR3 totals 17 residues.

This clonotype has more than one count but fewer than ten. One end of the junction varies from germline; a read error may be responsible. V gene TRBV24-1 combines with J gene TRBJ2-3, with 10 bases that match TRBD1. Germline assignment: CDR1 KGHDR and CDR2 SFDVKD. The CDR3 loop spans 18 amino acids. The CDR3 nucleotides read TGTGCCACCAGTGATTTGCCCGGGACAGGGGCTAGCACAGATACGCGGTATTTT. It translates to CATSDLPGTGASTDTRYF.

V and J are TRBV28 and TRBJ2-7; 8 bases agree with TRBD2. Germline V gives CDR1 MDHEN, CDR2 SYDVKM. There are 11 residues in the CDR3. The ends lost 10 bases at V and 7 bases at J; junction bases unmatched: 6. The CDR3 here is CATYGGGEQYF. The CDR3 DNA reads TGTGCCACTTACGGGGGGGGAGAGCAGTACTTC.

The genes are TRBV29-1 and TRBJ1-1; 10 bases line up with TRBD1. Trimming at V came to 7 bases and at J to 3 bases, leaving 5 bases not matched to a gene. The germline V gene encodes CDR1 SQVTM and CDR2 ANQGSEA. The CDR3 extends over 13 amino acids. CDR3 sequence reads: CSAADRGDTEAFF. The CDR3 DNA reads as TGCAGCGCGGCGGACAGGGGGGACACTGAAGCTTTCTTT. Combining the CDR3 with reference TRBV29-1 and TRBJ1-1 gives the whole variable domain SAVISQKPSRDICQRGTSLTIQCQVDSQVTMMFWYRQQPGQSLTLIATANQGSEATYESGFVIDKFPISRPNLTFSTLTVSNMSPEDSSIYLCSAADRGDTEAFFGQGTRLTVV.

Only a few counts were recorded for this clonotype. The chain has TRBV10-3 and TRBJ1-5; D uncertain. The V gene's germline CDR1 is ENHRY and CDR2 SYGVKD. V was shortened by 6 bases and J by 2 bases, with 5 bases between the two germline ends. The CDR3 is 12 amino acids. The CDR3 loop is CAIRDGNQPQHF. The DNA of the CDR3 is TGTGCCATCAGGGACGGCAATCAGCCCCAGCATTTT.